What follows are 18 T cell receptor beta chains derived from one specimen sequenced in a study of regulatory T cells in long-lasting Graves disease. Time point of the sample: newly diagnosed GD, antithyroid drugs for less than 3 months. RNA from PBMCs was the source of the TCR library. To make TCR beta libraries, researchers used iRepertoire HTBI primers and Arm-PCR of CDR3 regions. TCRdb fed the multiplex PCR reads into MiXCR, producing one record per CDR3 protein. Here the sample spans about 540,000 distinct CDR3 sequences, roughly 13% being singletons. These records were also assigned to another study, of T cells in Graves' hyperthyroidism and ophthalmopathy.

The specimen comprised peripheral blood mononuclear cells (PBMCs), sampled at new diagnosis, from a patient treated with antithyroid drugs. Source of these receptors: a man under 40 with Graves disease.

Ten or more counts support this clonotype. This CDR3 reads CASSPGTGGIETQYF. For the CDR3, the DNA is TGTGCCAGCAGCCCCGGGACAGGGGGAATCGAGACCCAGTACTTC. V usage is TRBV7-9 and J usage is TRBJ2-5; TRBD1 agrees at 11 bases. V was pared by 5 bases and J by 5 bases, with 7 bases of the junction left unmatched. The CDR3 spans 15 residues. The germline CDR1 and CDR2 sequences are SEHNR and FQNEAQ (reference sequence).

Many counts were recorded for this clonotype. The CDR3 DNA reads TGTGCCGCAGGATTAAACTATGGCTACACCTTC. It yields the protein CAAGLNYGYTF. The J gene is TRBJ1-2, the V gene TRBV30; D unclear. The CDR3 is 11 residues long. CDR1 GTSNPN and CDR2 SVGIG come from the germline V gene (reference sequence). Between the trimmed V and J ends, which lost 8 bases and 2 bases, there was a span of 9 bases. The complete variable domain, with remaining parts taken from reference TRBV30 and TRBJ1-2, reads SQTIHQWPATLVQPVGSPLSLECTVEGTSNPNLYWYRQAAGRGLQLLFYSVGIGQISSEVPQNLSASRPQDRQFILSSKKLLLSDSGFYLCAAGLNYGYTFGSGTRLTVV.

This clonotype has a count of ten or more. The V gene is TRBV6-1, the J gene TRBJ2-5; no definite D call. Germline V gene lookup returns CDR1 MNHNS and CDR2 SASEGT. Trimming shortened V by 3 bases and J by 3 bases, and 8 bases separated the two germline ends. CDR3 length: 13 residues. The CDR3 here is CASSDRAEETQYF. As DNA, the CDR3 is TGTGCCAGCAGTGACCGGGCGGAAGAGACCCAGTACTTC.

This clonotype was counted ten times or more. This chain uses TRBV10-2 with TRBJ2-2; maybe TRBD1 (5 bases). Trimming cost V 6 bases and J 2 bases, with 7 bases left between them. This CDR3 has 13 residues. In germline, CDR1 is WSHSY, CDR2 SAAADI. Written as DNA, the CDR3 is TGCGCCAGCAGCAGGGATAACACCGGGGAGCTGTTTTTT. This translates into CASSRDNTGELFF.

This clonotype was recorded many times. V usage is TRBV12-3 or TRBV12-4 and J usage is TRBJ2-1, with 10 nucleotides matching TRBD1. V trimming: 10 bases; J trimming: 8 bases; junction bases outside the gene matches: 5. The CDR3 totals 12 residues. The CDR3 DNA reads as TGTGCCATAGACAGGGGGCTAGATGAGCAGTTCTTC. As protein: CAIDRGLDEQFF.

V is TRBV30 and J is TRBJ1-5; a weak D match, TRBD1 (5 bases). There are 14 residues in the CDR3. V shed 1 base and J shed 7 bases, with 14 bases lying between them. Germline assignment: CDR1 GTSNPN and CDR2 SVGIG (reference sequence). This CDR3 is CAWSALGGGQPQHF. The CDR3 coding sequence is TGTGCCTGGAGTGCATTGGGGGGGGGACAGCCCCAGCATTTT. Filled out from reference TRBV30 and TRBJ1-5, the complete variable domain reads SQTIHQWPATLVQPVGSPLSLECTVEGTSNPNLYWYRQAAGRGLQLLFYSVGIGQISSEVPQNLSASRPQDRQFILSSKKLLLSDSGFYLCAWSALGGGQPQHFGDGTRLSIL.

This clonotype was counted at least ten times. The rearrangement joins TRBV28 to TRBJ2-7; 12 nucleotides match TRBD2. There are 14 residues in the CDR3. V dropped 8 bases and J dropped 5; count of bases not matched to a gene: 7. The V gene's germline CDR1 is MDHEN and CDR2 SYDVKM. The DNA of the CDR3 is TGTGCCAGCGTTGGGACTAGCGGGCCCGACGAGCAGTACTTC. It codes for CASVGTSGPDEQYF.

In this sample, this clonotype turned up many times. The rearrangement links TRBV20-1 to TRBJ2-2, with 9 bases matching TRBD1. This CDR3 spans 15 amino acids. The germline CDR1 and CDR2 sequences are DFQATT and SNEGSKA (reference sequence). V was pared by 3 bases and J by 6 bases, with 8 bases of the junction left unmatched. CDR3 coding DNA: TGCAGTGCTAGGGGGGGGGACAGGGCCTCCGGGGAGCTGTTTTTT. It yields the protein CSARGGDRASGELFF.

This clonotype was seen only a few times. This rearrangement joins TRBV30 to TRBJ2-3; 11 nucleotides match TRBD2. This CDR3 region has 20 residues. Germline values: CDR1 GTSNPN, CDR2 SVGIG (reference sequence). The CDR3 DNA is TGTGCGCACGCCCGGGGGCTGCAACTAGCGGGAGCCTCTAGCACAGATACGCAGTATTTT. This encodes CAHARGLQLAGASSTDTQYF.

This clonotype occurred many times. The CDR3 coding sequence is TGTGCCAGCTCACCGCGGAGGGCAAATTCCAATGAGCAGTTCTTC. Encoded protein: CASSPRRANSNEQFF. The chain links TRBV18 to TRBJ2-1, with D maybe TRBD2 (6 bases). There are 15 residues in the CDR3. The germline V and J ends were trimmed by 3 bases and 6 bases, with 15 bases remaining between them. In germline, CDR1 is KGHSH, CDR2 LQKENI.

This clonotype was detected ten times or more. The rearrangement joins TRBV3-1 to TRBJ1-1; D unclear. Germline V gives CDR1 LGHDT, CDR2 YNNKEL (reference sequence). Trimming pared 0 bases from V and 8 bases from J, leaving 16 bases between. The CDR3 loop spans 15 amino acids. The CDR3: CASSQDRSRTGEAFF. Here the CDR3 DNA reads TGTGCCAGCAGCCAAGATCGGTCTAGGACGGGGGAAGCTTTCTTT.

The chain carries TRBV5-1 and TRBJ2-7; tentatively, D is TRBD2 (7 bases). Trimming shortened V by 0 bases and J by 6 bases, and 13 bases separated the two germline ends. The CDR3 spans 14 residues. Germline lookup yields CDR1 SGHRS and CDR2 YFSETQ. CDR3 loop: CASSLVRGGVEQYF. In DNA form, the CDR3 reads TGCGCCAGCAGCTTGGTAAGGGGGGGAGTCGAGCAGTACTTC.

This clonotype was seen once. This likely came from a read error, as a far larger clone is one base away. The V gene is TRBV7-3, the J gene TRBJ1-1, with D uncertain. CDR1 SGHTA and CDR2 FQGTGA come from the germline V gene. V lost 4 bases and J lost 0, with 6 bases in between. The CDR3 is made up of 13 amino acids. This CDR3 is CASSSHMNTEAFF. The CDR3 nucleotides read TGTGCCAGCAGCTCACACATGAACACTGAAGCTTTCTTT. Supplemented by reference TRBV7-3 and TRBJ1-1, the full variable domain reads GAGVSQTPSNKVTEKGKYVELRCDPISGHTALYWYRQSLGQGPEFLIYFQGTGAADDSGLPNDRFFAVRPEGSVSTLKIQRTERGDSAVYLCASSSHMNTEAFFGQGTRLTVV.

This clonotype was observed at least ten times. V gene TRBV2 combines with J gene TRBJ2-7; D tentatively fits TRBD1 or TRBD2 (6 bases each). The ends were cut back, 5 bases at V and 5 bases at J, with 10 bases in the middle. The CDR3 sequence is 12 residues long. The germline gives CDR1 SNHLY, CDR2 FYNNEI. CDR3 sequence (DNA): TGTGCCAGCAGTTCAGGGGAGGACGAGCAGTACTTC. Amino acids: CASSSGEDEQYF.

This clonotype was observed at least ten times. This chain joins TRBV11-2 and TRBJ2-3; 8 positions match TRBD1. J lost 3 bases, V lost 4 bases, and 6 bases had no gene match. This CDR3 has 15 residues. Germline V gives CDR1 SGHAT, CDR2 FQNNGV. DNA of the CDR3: TGTGCCAGCAGCTCCCGGACAGGGCGGACAGATACGCAGTATTTT. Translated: CASSSRTGRTDTQYF.

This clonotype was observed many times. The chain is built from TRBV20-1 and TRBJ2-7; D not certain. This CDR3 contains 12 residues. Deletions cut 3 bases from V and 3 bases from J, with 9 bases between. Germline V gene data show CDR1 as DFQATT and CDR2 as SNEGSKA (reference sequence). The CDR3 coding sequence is TGCAGTGCTAGGTGGTTAAACTACGAGCAGTACTTC. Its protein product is CSARWLNYEQYF.

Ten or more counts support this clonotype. The CDR3 region is CASSRTSGVPRSSYEQYF. The CDR3 DNA reads as TGCGCCAGCAGCCGGACTAGCGGGGTACCTAGGAGCTCCTACGAGCAGTACTTC. The V gene is TRBV5-1, the J gene TRBJ2-7, with 12 nucleotides matching TRBD2. The CDR3 is 18 residues long. The germline V gene has CDR1 SGHRS and CDR2 YFSETQ. Germline trimming cut 4 bases from V and 0 bases from J; bases unmatched to any gene: 11. Supplemented by reference TRBV5-1 and TRBJ2-7, the full variable domain reads KAGVTQTPRYLIKTRGQQVTLSCSPISGHRSVSWYQQTPGQGLQFLFEYFSETQRNKGNFPGRFSGRQFSNSRSEMNVSTLELGDSALYLCASSRTSGVPRSSYEQYFGPGTRLTVT.

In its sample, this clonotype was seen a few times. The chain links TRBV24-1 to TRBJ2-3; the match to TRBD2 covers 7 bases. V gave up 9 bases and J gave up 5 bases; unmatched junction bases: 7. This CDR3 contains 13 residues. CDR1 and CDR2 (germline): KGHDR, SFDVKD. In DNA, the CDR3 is TGTGCCACCGGGGGGGAGATAAGAGATACGCAGTATTTT. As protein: CATGGEIRDTQYF.